This is a list of T cell receptor beta chains from one sample in a study of technical replicates of blood from a handful of donors. Assay: immunoSEQ multiplex PCR; the TCRdb copy retains only in-frame clones and omits some. The sample gives about 82,000 clones, around 93% of which show up once; about 0.26% is in the top ten. Sample: T cells isolated from PBMCs. These receptors all come from a human donor in good health. Each CDR3 is given with its conserved first and last residue. Fields, in order: V gene, J gene, CDR3 protein.

V: TRBV7-8; J: TRBJ1-1; CDR3: CASSLMTGGTEAFF
V: TRBV19; J: TRBJ2-7; CDR3: CASRFTSGGFYEQYF
V: TRBV5-4; J: TRBJ2-1; CDR3: CASSPDSGRNEQFF
V: TRBV5-1; J: TRBJ1-1; CDR3: CASSLEGARGTEAFF
V: TRBV27; J: TRBJ2-5; CDR3: CASSSLQGIGTETQYF
V: TRBV25-1; J: TRBJ2-7; CDR3: CASSELGGGYSYEQYF
V: TRBV7-9; J: TRBJ2-3; CDR3: CASELIGTDTQYF
V: TRBV5-8; J: TRBJ1-1; CDR3: CASSFHEDTEAFF
V: TRBV19; J: TRBJ1-3; CDR3: CASSLTAGNTIYF
V: TRBV5-1; J: TRBJ1-6; CDR3: CASSLEQDSPLHF
V: TRBV11-2; J: TRBJ2-4; CDR3: CASSYDYLTGGDPNIQYF
V: TRBV28; J: TRBJ2-3; CDR3: CASSSPPLRVLDTQYF
V: TRBV7-2; J: TRBJ2-7; CDR3: CASSPTIIYEQYF
V: TRBV30; J: TRBJ2-7; CDR3: CASDRAYEQYF
V: TRBV28; J: TRBJ1-4; CDR3: CASRPTDRQDEKLFF
V: TRBV2; J: TRBJ2-5; CDR3: CASIILAGAFQETQYF
V: TRBV4-1; J: TRBJ1-1; CDR3: CASSQAKTGPESLNTEAFF
V: TRBV6-5; J: TRBJ2-7; CDR3: CASSYSDRRSSYEQYF
V: TRBV4-2; J: TRBJ2-2; CDR3: CASSQDGRGGLTGELFF
V: TRBV25-1; J: TRBJ1-1; CDR3: CASSRSGQRNTEAFF
V: TRBV28; J: TRBJ2-5; CDR3: CASNKPASGRARETQYF
V: TRBV4-2; J: TRBJ2-1; CDR3: CASSQSTNEQFF
V: TRBV6-6; J: TRBJ1-1; CDR3: CASSDGQGRTEAFF
V: TRBV5-4; J: TRBJ1-3; CDR3: CASSSGTGSGNTIYF
V: TRBV12-5; J: TRBJ1-5; CDR3: CASGLVLDISNQPQHF
V: TRBV14; J: TRBJ2-7; CDR3: CASSQDIRGEQYF
V: TRBV4-1; J: TRBJ1-5; CDR3: CASSQKRHSNQPQHF
V: TRBV5-1; J: TRBJ2-6; CDR3: CASSLDGGSGANVLTF
V: TRBV27; J: TRBJ2-7; CDR3: CASRNDRGRSSYEQYF